A selection of T cell receptor beta chains follows, all from one sample in a study of OX40 agonist ivuxolimab in advanced cancers. Generated by immunoSEQ multiplex PCR, the TCRdb table keeps only in-frame clones and is missing some. The sample yields about 22,000 clones, approximately 86% seen once. The sequencing here drew on CD4+ or CD8+ T cells sorted from blood, taken in a trial of the OX40 agonist ivuxolimab. These receptors were taken from an adult with an advanced solid tumor such as melanoma, head and neck, liver or kidney cancer. Both conserved end residues are part of each CDR3. A D gene is named only where the DNA matches it firmly. The size entry is marked missing in some rows and otherwise reads once, few, many or a size class.

d_call j_call v_call clone_size cdr3_aa cdr3_nt
. TRBJ2-3 TRBV4-1 . CASSQDVTDTQYF TGCGCCAGCAGCCAAGATGTAACAGATACGCAGTATTTT
. TRBJ1-5 TRBV4-1 few CASSQDKLGNQPQHF TGCGCCAGCAGCCAAGATAAATTGGGGAATCAGCCCCAGCATTTT
. TRBJ1-2 TRBV27 . CASSLASNYGYTF TGTGCCAGCAGTTTAGCGAGTAACTATGGCTACACCTTC
. TRBJ1-2 TRBV2 . CASRDSEPYGYTF TGTGCCAGCAGGGACAGCGAACCCTATGGCTACACCTTC
TRBD2 TRBJ2-7 TRBV27 . CASSSSGTSRAEQYF TGTGCCAGCAGTTCCTCCGGGACTAGCAGGGCCGAGCAGTACTTC
. TRBJ1-3 TRBV5-6 . CASTWGGGGNTIYF TGTGCCAGCACCTGGGGTGGAGGTGGAAACACCATATATTTT
. TRBJ2-3 TRBV4-1 . CASSQVHPGTSPTDTQYF TGCGCCAGCAGCCAAGTCCATCCGGGGACGTCTCCCACAGATACGCAGTATTTT
TRBD2 TRBJ2-1 TRBV30 few CAWSLSLAGSEQFF TGTGCCTGGAGTTTGTCACTAGCGGGATCGGAGCAGTTCTTC
. TRBJ2-2 TRBV9 . CASSAAGRSGELFF TGTGCCAGCAGCGCCGCGGGACGCAGCGGGGAGCTGTTTTTT
. TRBJ2-2 TRBV6-5 . CASSYGERELFF TGTGCCAGCAGTTACGGGGAAAGGGAGCTGTTTTTT
. TRBJ2-7 TRBV27 . CASSLLPSSSTYEQYF TGTGCCAGCAGTTTATTGCCTAGCAGCTCCACCTACGAGCAGTACTTC
. TRBJ2-6 TRBV2 few CATTTRAGANVLTF TGTGCCACGACGACAAGGGCTGGGGCCAACGTCCTGACTTTC
TRBD2 TRBJ2-1 TRBV29-1 few CSVEGQAGTSGGVLRPSSYNEQFF TGCAGCGTTGAAGGGCAGGCAGGGACTAGCGGGGGAGTATTAAGACCGAGCTCCTACAATGAGCAGTTCTTC
. TRBJ1-1 TRBV10-1 . CASTSGDDTEAFF TGCGCCAGCACCTCTGGGGACGACACTGAAGCTTTCTTT
TRBD1 TRBJ1-1 TRBV6-5 . CASSSNPLGQGEAFF TGTGCCAGCAGTTCAAACCCCCTCGGACAGGGTGAAGCTTTCTTT
. TRBJ2-2 TRBV19 . CASLIMGGGTGELFF TGTGCCAGTTTAATCATGGGCGGTGGCACCGGGGAGCTGTTTTTT
. TRBJ2-7 TRBV7-9 . CASSLVSGYEQYF TGTGCCAGCAGCTTAGTAAGCGGATACGAGCAGTACTTC
. TRBJ1-2 TRBV6-1 . CASSEKTGGYTF TGTGCCAGCAGTGAGAAGACAGGTGGCTACACCTTC
. TRBJ1-1 TRBV5-1 . CASSPEARTFNTEAFF TGCGCCAGCAGCCCGGAGGCGAGGACATTCAACACTGAAGCTTTCTTT
TRBD1 TRBJ2-7 TRBV29-1 . CSAIVGGQWREQYF TGCAGCGCCATAGTAGGGGGACAGTGGAGAGAGCAGTACTTC
. TRBJ1-5 TRBV7-9 . CASSPTENQPQHF TGTGCCAGCAGCCCTACAGAGAATCAGCCCCAGCATTTT
. TRBJ2-1 TRBV7-2 . CASSLSRTAYNEQFF TGTGCCAGCAGCTTGTCTAGGACGGCCTACAATGAGCAGTTCTTC
. TRBJ2-7 TRBV9 once CASSVEWHSSYEQYF TGTGCCAGCAGCGTAGAGTGGCACAGCTCCTACGAGCAGTACTTC
. TRBJ2-1 TRBV4-3 . CASSQVVASSNPYNEQFF TGCGCCAGCAGCCAAGTTGTGGCTAGCTCGAATCCTTACAATGAGCAGTTCTTC
. TRBJ2-2 TRBV27 . CASSLGHLHTGELFF TGTGCCAGCAGCCTTGGACACCTACACACCGGGGAGCTGTTTTTT
. TRBJ1-1 TRBV6-5 . CASSYSKSEAFF TGTGCCAGCAGTTACTCGAAGTCGGAAGCTTTCTTT
. TRBJ2-1 TRBV30 . CAWGIWDNEQFF TGTGCCTGGGGAATCTGGGACAATGAGCAGTTCTTC
. TRBJ1-1 TRBV9 . CASSVATGLNTEAFF TGTGCCAGCAGCGTAGCTACAGGTCTGAACACTGAAGCTTTCTTT
TRBD2 TRBJ2-4 TRBV10-1 . CASRGLAGPPQYF TGCGCCAGCAGGGGACTAGCGGGACCTCCCCAGTACTTC
. TRBJ2-2 TRBV7-9 . CASSLGERPGELFF TGTGCCAGCAGTCTAGGGGAGAGACCCGGGGAGCTGTTTTTT
. TRBJ2-4 TRBV27 . CASSLTSKNIQYF TGTGCCAGCAGTTTGACAAGTAAAAACATTCAGTACTTC
. TRBJ2-1 TRBV2 . CASSVPETYNEQFF TGTGCCAGCAGTGTACCGGAGACCTACAATGAGCAGTTCTTC
. TRBJ2-3 TRBV27 . CASSPPADTQYF TGTGCCAGCAGTCCCCCCGCAGATACGCAGTATTTT
. TRBJ2-1 TRBV29-1 . CSERQASYNEQFF TGCAGCGAGCGACAGGCGAGCTACAATGAGCAGTTCTTC
TRBD2 TRBJ2-1 TRBV29-1 few CSVEGQGGTSGRSSYNEQFF TGCAGCGTTGAAGGTCAGGGGGGGACTAGCGGGAGGAGCTCCTACAATGAGCAGTTCTTC
TRBD2 TRBJ2-3 TRBV13 . CASSLEAGGFLPTDTQYF TGTGCCAGCAGCTTAGAAGCGGGAGGGTTTCTTCCCACAGATACGCAGTATTTT
. TRBJ2-7 TRBV4-3 . CASSPWISSEQYF TGCGCCAGCAGCCCCTGGATAAGCTCCGAGCAGTACTTC
. TRBJ1-1 TRBV6-5 . CASSWNTEAFF TGTGCCAGCAGCTGGAACACTGAAGCTTTCTTT
. TRBJ2-7 TRBV28 . CASSLYGNAHDEQYF TGTGCCAGCAGTTTATACGGGAATGCCCACGACGAGCAGTACTTC
. TRBJ2-1 TRBV5-5 . CASSPYQSSYNEQFF TGTGCCAGCAGCCCCTACCAGAGCTCCTACAATGAGCAGTTCTTC
. TRBJ2-5 TRBV7-2 . CASSPQTWRKDQETQYF TGTGCCAGCAGCCCCCAGACATGGAGAAAGGACCAAGAGACCCAGTACTTC
. TRBJ1-2 TRBV6-6 . CASSYTLLPATYGYTF TGTGCCAGCAGTTACACTCTACTCCCAGCCACCTATGGCTACACCTTC
. TRBJ1-4 TRBV28 medium-sized CASGGLGTTNEKLFF TGTGCCAGCGGGGGGTTGGGGACCACTAATGAAAAACTGTTTTTT
TRBD2 TRBJ2-1 TRBV15 . CATSSAGTSVFNEQFF TGTGCCACCAGCAGCGCCGGGACTAGCGTCTTCAATGAGCAGTTCTTC
TRBD1 TRBJ1-1 TRBV27 few CASSLGTGGMGTEAFF TGTGCCAGCAGTCTCGGGACAGGGGGTATGGGCACTGAAGCTTTCTTT
TRBD2 TRBJ2-3 TRBV4-1 . CASSHGLAGGDTQYF TGCGCCAGCAGCCACGGACTAGCGGGTGGCGATACGCAGTATTTT
. TRBJ1-1 TRBV7-3 . CASSPSTGFGTEAFF TGTGCCAGCAGCCCCTCAACAGGGTTTGGCACTGAAGCTTTCTTT
. TRBJ1-4 TRBV14 once CASSHPATNEKLFF TGTGCCAGCAGCCACCCCGCAACTAATGAAAAACTGTTTTTT
. TRBJ2-7 TRBV6-1 . CASNHRDLYEQYF TGTGCCAGCAATCACCGGGACCTCTACGAGCAGTACTTC
. TRBJ1-1 TRBV4-1 . CASSQPDRLSTEAFF TGCGCCAGCAGCCAACCAGACAGGTTGTCCACTGAAGCTTTCTTT
TRBD1 TRBJ2-5 TRBV4-1 once CASSQDKGQLDETQYF TGCGCCAGCAGCCAAGATAAGGGACAGCTAGATGAGACCCAGTACTTC
TRBD1 TRBJ2-3 TRBV7-3 . CASSHRGPDSTDTQYF TGTGCCAGCAGCCACAGGGGGCCCGATAGCACAGATACGCAGTATTTT
TRBD1 TRBJ1-2 TRBV28 . CASSLAGGGYTF TGTGCCAGCAGTCTCGCAGGGGGTGGCTACACCTTC
. TRBJ1-4 TRBV15 once CATSSPQVATNEKLFF TGTGCCACCAGCAGTCCACAGGTTGCAACTAATGAAAAACTGTTTTTT
TRBD2 TRBJ2-7 TRBV5-1 . CASSDGTSGSYEQYF TGCGCCAGCAGCGACGGGACTAGCGGCTCCTACGAGCAGTACTTC
. TRBJ2-5 TRBV13 . CASSLSETGQETQYF TGTGCCAGCAGCTTAAGTGAGACAGGCCAAGAGACCCAGTACTTC
. TRBJ2-7 TRBV4-2 once CASSQEGGLSSYEQYF TGTGCCAGCAGCCAAGAGGGCGGGCTAAGCTCCTACGAGCAGTACTTC
. TRBJ2-1 TRBV27 . CASSLSAQGNEQFF TGTGCCAGCAGTTTATCGGCCCAGGGGAATGAGCAGTTCTTC
. TRBJ2-5 TRBV14 . CASSQDVRTQYF TGTGCCAGCAGCCAAGATGTAAGGACCCAGTACTTC
. TRBJ2-7 TRBV7-2 . CASSQAGSTSEQYF TGTGCCAGCAGCCAGGCCGGGAGTACCTCCGAGCAGTACTTC